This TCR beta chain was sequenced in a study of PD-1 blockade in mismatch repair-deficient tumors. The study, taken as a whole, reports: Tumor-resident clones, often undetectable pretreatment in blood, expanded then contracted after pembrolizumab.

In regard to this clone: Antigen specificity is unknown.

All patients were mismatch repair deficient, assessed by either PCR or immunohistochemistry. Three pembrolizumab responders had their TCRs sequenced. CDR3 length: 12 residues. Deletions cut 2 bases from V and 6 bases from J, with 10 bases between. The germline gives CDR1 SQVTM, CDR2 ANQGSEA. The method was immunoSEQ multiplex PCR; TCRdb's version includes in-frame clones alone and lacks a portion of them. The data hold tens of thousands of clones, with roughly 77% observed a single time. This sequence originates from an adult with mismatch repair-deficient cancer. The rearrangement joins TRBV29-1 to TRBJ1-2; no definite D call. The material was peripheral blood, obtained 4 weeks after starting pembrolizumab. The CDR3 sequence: CSVEYRKNGYTF. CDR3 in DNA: TGCAGCGTTGAATATAGGAAGAATGGCTACACCTTC.